These 18 T cell receptor beta chains were all obtained from the same sample, sequenced in a study of T cell changes during pregnancy in multiple sclerosis. Sequencing used immunoSEQ multiplex PCR; TCRdb keeps in-frame clones, though not all of them. The table includes fewer than 110,000 clones, about 91% detected once. The source was peripheral blood, collected in the second trimester of pregnancy. The receptors shown here come from a female donor with multiple sclerosis, enrolled in a pregnancy study.

V usage is TRBV5-1 and J usage is TRBJ2-1; 10 nucleotides agree with TRBD2. Germline CDR1 is SGHRS and CDR2 is YFSETQ. This CDR3 contains 15 residues. V shed 1 base and J 10 bases; nucleotides not matched to a gene: 8. DNA of the CDR3: TGCGCCAGCAGCTTGATGGGACTAGCGAGAGGGGAGCAGTTCTTC. Translated: CASSLMGLARGEQFF. The full variable domain, completed using reference TRBV5-1 and TRBJ2-1, is KAGVTQTPRYLIKTRGQQVTLSCSPISGHRSVSWYQQTPGQGLQFLFEYFSETQRNKGNFPGRFSGRQFSNSRSEMNVSTLELGDSALYLCASSLMGLARGEQFFGPGTRLTVL.

The chain uses TRBV5-1 and TRBJ2-3; D is ambiguous. Trimming cost V 4 bases and J 1 base, with 7 bases left between them. Germline-derived CDR1 and CDR2 are SGHRS and YFSETQ. The CDR3 spans 13 residues. CDR3 residues: CASSPLRTDTQYF. In DNA, the CDR3 is TGCGCCAGCAGCCCACTACGCACAGATACGCAGTATTTT.

The chain carries TRBV6-6 and TRBJ2-2; TRBD1 matches at 7 bases. There are 15 residues in the CDR3. Germline V gene lookup returns CDR1 MNHNY and CDR2 SVGAGI (reference sequence). V trimming: 10 bases; J trimming: 5 bases; junction bases outside the gene matches: 13. The CDR3 loop is CANAPSGGRTGELFF. CDR3 bases: TGTGCCAACGCCCCCTCAGGGGGTAGGACCGGGGAGCTGTTTTTT.

This clone was seen just once. The genes are TRBV19 and TRBJ2-2; 10 bases match TRBD1. With V trimmed by 4 bases and J by 5 bases, 7 bases remained unmatched. CDR3 size: 16 residues. Germline CDR1 is LNHDA and CDR2 is SQIVND (reference sequence). CDR3 DNA sequence: TGTGCCAGTAGTACCATAGGGGGACAGGGGACCGGGGAGCTGTTTTTT. Translation: CASSTIGGQGTGELFF.

The chain joins TRBV19 to TRBJ1-4; possible D gene TRBD1, 5 bases. The CDR3 consists of 16 residues. With 4 bases removed from V and 6 bases from J, the gap between germline ends came to 18 bases. Germline V lookup: CDR1 LNHDA, CDR2 SQIVND (reference sequence). The CDR3: CASSTRDFRADEKLFF. Written as DNA, the CDR3 is TGTGCCAGTAGTACCCGGGACTTCCGAGCCGATGAAAAACTGTTTTTT.

This rearrangement joins TRBV2 to TRBJ2-1; D unresolved. V lost 2 bases and J lost 7, with 6 bases in between. The CDR3 has 12 amino acids. Germline loops: CDR1 SNHLY, CDR2 FYNNEI. The CDR3 region has the DNA TGTGCCAGCAGTGAAAGCTGGAATGAGCAGTTCTTC. The encoded protein is CASSESWNEQFF.

Details on this clone: This same CDR3 is encoded by further DNA sequences in the sample. V gene TRBV5-1 combines with J gene TRBJ2-5, with TRBD2 matching over 9 bases. Per the germline V gene, CDR1 is SGHRS and CDR2 is YFSETQ. V dropped 2 bases and J dropped 5; count of bases not matched to a gene: 4. The CDR3 runs 14 residues. The CDR3 nucleotides are TGCGCCAGCAGCTTCGCGGGAGGGCCTGAGACCCAGTACTTC. Its protein product is CASSFAGGPETQYF.

The V call is TRBV10-3, the J call TRBJ1-2, with a weak D call TRBD1 (6 bases). Germline CDR1 and CDR2: ENHRY and SYGVKD. This CDR3 has 16 residues. The germline V and J ends were trimmed by 2 bases and 7 bases, with 20 bases remaining between them. CDR3 residues: CAISEDGNRVKFGYTF. In nucleotides, the CDR3 is TGTGCCATCAGTGAGGACGGGAACAGGGTCAAATTTGGCTACACCTTC.

This chain joins TRBV4-2 and TRBJ1-2, with TRBD1 matching over 8 bases. Germline values: CDR1 LGHNA, CDR2 YNFKEQ. The CDR3 loop spans 13 amino acids. After removal of 2 bases from V and 7 bases from J, the junction contained 3 bases not matched to a gene. The CDR3 loop reads CASSQQGAFGYTF. DNA for the CDR3: TGTGCCAGCAGCCAACAGGGGGCTTTTGGCTACACCTTC.

On this clone itself: One end of the junction varies from germline; a read error may be responsible. This sequence joins TRBV28 and TRBJ2-3, with 9 bases lining up with TRBD2. In germline, CDR1 is MDHEN, CDR2 SYDVKM. There are 16 residues in the CDR3. The CDR3 protein is CASSLGRPGLAVSYRF. CDR3 sequence (DNA): TGTGCCAGCAGTTTGGGTCGTCCGGGACTAGCTGTAAGTTACCGCTTT.

This clone was counted a single time. This chain joins TRBV19 and TRBJ2-1, with D possibly matching TRBD2 (6 bases). With 6 bases removed from V and 3 bases from J, the gap between germline ends came to 15 bases. Germline-derived CDR1 and CDR2 are LNHDA and SQIVND (reference sequence). The CDR3 is 15 amino acids. Here the CDR3 reads CASRAGTGDYNEQFF. The CDR3 DNA reads TGTGCCAGTAGGGCCGGGACTGGAGACTACAATGAGCAGTTCTTC.

This chain joins TRBV5-4 and TRBJ2-1; 8 nucleotides match TRBD2. Trimming at V came to 3 bases and at J to 6 bases, leaving 11 bases not matched to a gene. In germline, CDR1 is SGHNT, CDR2 YYREEE (reference sequence). This CDR3 contains 16 residues. CDR3 loop: CASSSGGTRGGNEQFF. The CDR3 DNA is TGTGCCAGCAGCTCCGGAGGGACTAGAGGCGGCAATGAGCAGTTCTTC.

This clone was seen a few times. One end of the junction varies from germline; a read error may be responsible. This chain connects TRBV2 to TRBJ2-2, with 9 bases aligning to TRBD2. The CDR3 is 15 amino acids. The germline V gene encodes CDR1 SNHLY and CDR2 FYNNEI. CDR3 residues: CASNAGLALTGELFF. CDR3 bases: TGTGCTAGCAACGCGGGACTAGCTCTCACCGGGGAGCTGTTTTTT.

About this clone: The junction does not match germline at one end; this may be a read error. The V call is TRBV7-7, the J call TRBJ2-1; D possibly corresponds to TRBD2 (7 bases). The CDR3 runs 18 residues. Germline lookup yields CDR1 SSHAT and CDR2 FNYEAQ (reference sequence). In DNA form, the CDR3 reads TGTGCTAGCAGCGCGTTCTCGGGGGGCCGGCAAGGATACAATGAGCAGTTCTTC. Protein: CASSAFSGGRQGYNEQFF.

This chain connects TRBV30 to TRBJ2-7; possible D gene TRBD1, 7 bases. This CDR3 spans 15 amino acids. The germline V gene encodes CDR1 GTSNPN and CDR2 SVGIG (reference sequence). The ends were cut back, 4 bases at V and 2 bases at J, with 18 bases in the middle. The CDR3 loop is CAWTGVSGGTYEQYF. DNA of the CDR3: TGTGCCTGGACTGGGGTCTCAGGGGGGACCTACGAGCAGTACTTC. Looking up the rest from reference TRBV30 and TRBJ2-7 gives the full variable domain: SQTIHQWPATLVQPVGSPLSLECTVEGTSNPNLYWYRQAAGRGLQLLFYSVGIGQISSEVPQNLSASRPQDRQFILSSKKLLLSDSGFYLCAWTGVSGGTYEQYFGPGTRLTVT.

The genes are TRBV9 and TRBJ2-1, with 7 bases fitting TRBD2. V gave up 0 bases and J gave up 2 bases; unmatched junction bases: 5. Germline values: CDR1 SGDLS, CDR2 YYNGEE. This CDR3 is 16 amino acids long. The CDR3 reads CASSVGASGTYNEQFF. The CDR3 DNA sequence: TGTGCCAGCAGCGTAGGGGCTAGCGGAACCTACAATGAGCAGTTCTTC. The entire variable domain, with the rest obtained from reference TRBV9 and TRBJ2-1, is as follows: DSGVTQTPKHLITATGQRVTLRCSPRSGDLSVYWYQQSLDQGLQFLIQYYNGEERAKGNILERFSAQQFPDLHSELNLSSLELGDSALYFCASSVGASGTYNEQFFGPGTRLTVL.

The chain is built from TRBV6-1 and TRBJ2-3, with D possibly TRBD2 on 6 matching bases. From germline, CDR1 is MNHNS and CDR2 SASEGT. V shed 3 bases and J shed 6 bases, with 16 bases lying between them. The CDR3 has 15 residues. The CDR3 reads CASSETRGAYDTQYF. The CDR3 bases are TGTGCCAGCAGTGAGACTAGAGGGGCTTACGATACGCAGTATTTT.

The chain is built from TRBV5-1 and TRBJ2-1; 8 bases are shared with TRBD2. The germline CDR1 and CDR2 sequences are SGHRS and YFSETQ. J was trimmed by 9 bases and V by 4 bases; bases with no gene match: 12. The CDR3 loop spans 15 amino acids. CDR3 in amino acids: CASSRMATGGGEQFF. CDR3 DNA: TGCGCCAGCAGCAGGATGGCCACCGGGGGGGGTGAGCAGTTCTTC.